In its sample, the clone carrying this T cell receptor beta chain was seen many times. Antigen unknown. The data were taken from a study of breast tumors, draining lymph nodes, adjacent tissues. Findings of the study overall: Tumors had less TCR diversity than lymph nodes, more than nontumor tissue. Data fit most tumor T cells coming from lymph node, expanding in tumor. Luminal-like breast cancer showed significantly greater tumor-nontumor repertoire similarity than basal-like breast cancer did. That most tumor T cells come from lymph nodes remained unproven.

The CDR3 is made up of 14 amino acids. Germline V lookup: CDR1 LNHDA, CDR2 SQIVND (reference sequence). V lost 6 bases, J lost 1 base, and 5 bases stayed unmatched. TCRdb analysed the multiplex PCR reads with MiXCR anew, one entry per CDR3 protein. The sample shows about 35,000 distinct CDR3 sequences, just over 35% of them seen only once. V usage is TRBV19 and J usage is TRBJ2-7, with 8 bases lining up with TRBD1. The sequenced sample was breast tumor tissue. This TCR was sampled from a female donor with breast cancer. Some clones in this sample may be carry-over from other donors' samples. The CDR3 coding sequence is TGTGCCAGTAGAGATACAGGGGGTTCCTACGAGCAGTACTTC. Residues: CASRDTGGSYEQYF.